The entry below describes one T cell receptor (beta chain). This sample is part of a study of shared T cell receptors in the human thymus. Produced via immunoSEQ multiplex PCR; TCRdb's table is partial and in-frame only. Found here are some 660,000 clones, more than 75% of them singletons; the top ten hold 0.0094%. The length of the CDR3 is 15 residues. Germline V gene sequence: CDR1 SGHTA, CDR2 FQGNSA. V was pared by 5 bases and J by 3 bases, with 14 bases between. Another study also made use of these data, one on human thymus T cells. As that study records: Resections were taken during corrective heart surgery, and the thymus tissue came from these. Both thymic and peripheral blood repertoires showed apparently biased V and J usage.

The chain carries TRBV7-2 and TRBJ1-5; TRBD1 might be the D (6 bases). The sequencing sample was made of thymocytes. This sequence originates from a boy in the first two years of life with a congenital heart defect. This chain's CDR3 is CASSVRTEHNQPQHF. DNA of the CDR3: TGTGCCAGCAGCGTAAGGACAGAGCACAATCAGCCCCAGCATTTT.